The 19 T cell receptor beta chains in this list originate from one sample, sequenced in a study of cytomegalovirus exposure and HLA in healthy donors. This PCR relied on a set of 60 Vbeta primers and 13 Jbeta primers. Clones were sequenced by immunoSEQ multiplex PCR, and TCRdb holds only the in-frame ones, with some missing. The profile shows about 110,000 clones, 60% to 75% of them singletons. The specimen sequenced was PBMCs. The receptor source for this set is a man aged 25-45 years in good health and CMV-seronegative.

This clone appeared a single time. The V call is TRBV9, the J call TRBJ2-1; 8 positions agree with TRBD2. V gave up 2 bases and J gave up 1 base; unmatched junction bases: 2. The CDR3 sequence is 15 residues long. Germline lookup yields CDR1 SGDLS and CDR2 YYNGEE. The CDR3: CASSVSGVSYNEQFF. The CDR3 region has the DNA TGTGCCAGCAGCGTTAGCGGGGTGTCCTACAATGAGCAGTTCTTC. Complete variable domain (other parts from reference TRBV9 and TRBJ2-1): DSGVTQTPKHLITATGQRVTLRCSPRSGDLSVYWYQQSLDQGLQFLIQYYNGEERAKGNILERFSAQQFPDLHSELNLSSLELGDSALYFCASSVSGVSYNEQFFGPGTRLTVL.

This clone has more than one count but fewer than ten. The chain combines TRBV2 with TRBJ2-1; D remains ambiguous. Germline V gene sequence: CDR1 SNHLY, CDR2 FYNNEI. CDR3 length: 11 amino acids. V dropped 5 bases and J dropped 8 bases, with 7 bases sitting between them. The CDR3 region has the DNA TGTGCCAGCAGTTTATTAGATGAGCAGTTCTTC. It yields the protein CASSLLDEQFF. Complete variable domain (other parts from reference TRBV2 and TRBJ2-1): EPEVTQTPSHQVTQMGQEVILRCVPISNHLYFYWYRQILGQKVEFLVSFYNNEISEKSEIFDDQFSVERPDGSNFTLKIRSTKLEDSAMYFCASSLLDEQFFGPGTRLTVL.

The V and J genes are TRBV10-1 and TRBJ2-1, with a tentative D call TRBD2 (6 bases). Trimming stripped 0 bases from V and 0 bases from J, with 9 bases between. The CDR3 has 16 amino acids. CDR1 WNHNN and CDR2 SYGVQD come from the germline V gene (reference sequence). CDR3 amino acids: CASSESGRGSYNEQFF. CDR3 nucleotide sequence: TGCGCCAGCAGTGAGTCTGGGCGGGGCTCCTACAATGAGCAGTTCTTC.

This clone was recorded only once. The chain combines TRBV27 with TRBJ1-2, with 7 bases that match TRBD1. Per germline, CDR1 MNHEY and CDR2 SMNVEV (reference sequence). The J segment lost 4 bases and the V segment lost 4 bases, leaving 9 bases of the junction unmatched. CDR3 size: 15 residues. The CDR3 coding sequence is TGTGCCAGCAGTTATCGGGACAGCTCAATCTATGGCTACACCTTC. Its protein is CASSYRDSSIYGYTF.

The rearrangement links TRBV6-1 to TRBJ1-4; no definite D call. Germline V gene lookup returns CDR1 MNHNS and CDR2 SASEGT. The CDR3 loop spans 13 amino acids. V was shortened by 4 bases and J by 11 bases, with 14 bases between the two germline ends. CDR3 sequence: CASSVGYGGKLFF. CDR3 DNA: TGTGCCAGCAGTGTCGGGTATGGAGGTAAACTGTTTTTT.

This clone was counted a single time. The rearrangement links TRBV2 to TRBJ2-3; 7 bases are shared with TRBD2. The V gene end was trimmed by 7 bases and the J gene end by 3 bases; junction bases not matched to a gene: 10. The germline V gene encodes CDR1 SNHLY and CDR2 FYNNEI. The CDR3 runs to 15 residues. The CDR3 sequence: CASTKGSAGTDTQYF. Here the CDR3 DNA reads TGTGCCAGCACCAAAGGGTCAGCGGGAACAGATACGCAGTATTTT.

This rearrangement joins TRBV6-1 to TRBJ1-5; tentatively, D is TRBD1 (6 bases). CDR1 MNHNS and CDR2 SASEGT come from the germline V gene. The CDR3 consists of 15 residues. Trimming shortened V by 3 bases and J by 6 bases, and 15 bases separated the two germline ends. CDR3 nucleotide sequence: TGTGCCAGCAGTGAGGAGGCAGGGGACCGTCAGCCCCAGCATTTT. Translating it yields CASSEEAGDRQPQHF.

The chain combines TRBV15 with TRBJ2-2; no reliable D call. The germline V gene has CDR1 LNHNV and CDR2 YYDKDF (reference sequence). The CDR3 length is 14 residues. The V end lost 1 base, the J end lost 1 base, and 4 bases lay between the germline ends. The DNA of the CDR3 is TGTGCCACCAGCAGAGTTCTGAACACCGGGGAGCTGTTTTTT. This gives the protein CATSRVLNTGELFF.

V and J are TRBV13 and TRBJ2-1; perhaps TRBD2 as D (7 bases). The V and J ends lost 6 bases and 4 bases respectively, with 22 bases between them. The germline CDR1 and CDR2 sequences are PRHDT and FYEKMQ (reference sequence). The CDR3 is 17 residues long. CDR3 region: CASRAKGGGRGYNEQFF. The CDR3 DNA follows: TGTGCCAGCAGGGCAAAAGGGGGGGGGCGAGGATACAATGAGCAGTTCTTC.

The V gene is TRBV29-1, the J gene TRBJ1-4, with D maybe TRBD1 (6 bases). Germline assignment: CDR1 SQVTM and CDR2 ANQGSEA. Trimming left V 1 base short and J 1 base short, with 7 bases between. CDR3 length: 14 amino acids. This CDR3 is CSVEGRGTNEKLFF. CDR3 in DNA: TGCAGCGTTGAAGGCAGGGGAACTAATGAAAAACTGTTTTTT.

V gene TRBV4-1 combines with J gene TRBJ2-5; the D gene is possibly TRBD1 (6 bases). CDR1 and CDR2 from the germline V gene are MGHRA and YSYEKL. This CDR3 spans 14 amino acids. Trimming stripped 0 bases from V and 5 bases from J, with 10 bases between. This CDR3 reads CASSQDPQGETQYF. As DNA, the CDR3 is TGCGCCAGCAGCCAAGATCCGCAGGGGGAGACCCAGTACTTC.

The chain has TRBV28 and TRBJ2-3, with TRBD1 matching 8 bases. V dropped 7 bases and J dropped 3; count of bases not matched to a gene: 6. The germline CDR1 and CDR2 sequences are MDHEN and SYDVKM. This CDR3 has 14 residues. CDR3 loop: CASTPQGVTDTQYF. As DNA, the CDR3 is TGTGCCAGCACCCCACAGGGGGTTACAGATACGCAGTATTTT.

This clone has more than one count but fewer than ten. The identical CDR3 is also encoded by other nucleotide sequences in the sample. V gene TRBV19 combines with J gene TRBJ1-1, with unresolved D. CDR1 LNHDA and CDR2 SQIVND come from the germline V gene (reference sequence). This CDR3 spans 14 amino acids. Deletions cut 3 bases from V and 1 base from J, with 9 bases between. Here the CDR3 reads CASSIVGRNTEAFF. The DNA of the CDR3 is TGTGCCAGTAGTATCGTTGGCAGGAACACTGAAGCTTTCTTT.

In DNA form, the CDR3 reads TGCGCCAGCAGCCTCGGGAACCAGCGGCTCGGTGAGCAGTTCTTC. Protein: CASSLGNQRLGEQFF. This chain connects TRBV4-1 to TRBJ2-1; D may be TRBD2 (5 bases). Trimming shortened V by 4 bases and J by 9 bases, and 19 bases separated the two germline ends. The germline CDR1 and CDR2 sequences are MGHRA and YSYEKL. The CDR3 spans 15 residues.

The chain couples TRBV18 to TRBJ1-3; 9 bases match TRBD1. Trimming removed 6 bases from V and 4 bases from J; junction bases left unmatched: 7. There are 15 residues in the CDR3. CDR1 and CDR2 from the germline V gene are KGHSH and LQKENI. This CDR3 is CASSPDRGSGNTIYF. The CDR3 coding sequence is TGTGCCAGCTCCCCGGACAGGGGATCGGGAAACACCATATATTTT. Full variable domain (remainder filled in from reference TRBV18 and TRBJ1-3): NAGVMQNPRHLVRRRGQEARLRCSPMKGHSHVYWYRQLPEEGLKFMVYLQKENIIDESGMPKERFSAEFPKEGPSILRIQQVVRGDSAAYFCASSPDRGSGNTIYFGEGSWLTVV.

This chain uses TRBV5-1 with TRBJ1-2; D perhaps matches TRBD1 (6 bases). The V and J ends lost 3 bases and 6 bases respectively, with 18 bases between them. The CDR3 is 15 amino acids. Germline assignment: CDR1 SGHRS and CDR2 YFSETQ. CDR3 in DNA: TGCGCCAGCAGCTCTAATCAGGGGTACCGTAATGGCTACACCTTC. Translated, it gives CASSSNQGYRNGYTF.

This clone was seen a few times. The chain combines TRBV10-3 with TRBJ1-5; D uncertain. Germline V gene lookup returns CDR1 ENHRY and CDR2 SYGVKD. The CDR3 is made up of 16 amino acids. With 3 bases removed from V and 3 bases from J, the gap between germline ends came to 15 bases. CDR3 protein: CAISDVGGLINQPQHF. The CDR3 nucleotides are TGTGCCATCAGTGATGTGGGCGGACTGATCAATCAGCCCCAGCATTTT.

V usage is TRBV27 and J usage is TRBJ2-1; 9 bases map to TRBD2. There are 15 residues in the CDR3. Germline CDR1 reads MNHEY; CDR2 reads SMNVEV (reference sequence). The ends lost 1 base at V and 7 bases at J; junction bases unmatched: 5. This CDR3 is CASSLWLAGTNEQFF. The CDR3 region has the DNA TGTGCCAGCAGTTTATGGCTAGCGGGAACTAATGAGCAGTTCTTC.

The CDR3 DNA follows: TGTGCCAGTAGTATAGCGCTTGGGGGGATTGAAAATCAGCCCCAGCATTTT. As protein: CASSIALGGIENQPQHF. V is TRBV19 and J is TRBJ1-5; D might be TRBD1 (5 bases). This CDR3 spans 17 amino acids. With 1 base removed from V and 4 bases from J, the gap between germline ends came to 17 bases. Germline lookup yields CDR1 LNHDA and CDR2 SQIVND (reference sequence).